This entry features one T cell receptor beta chain sequence. Source study methods: Estimation of nucleated cell counts was performed using reference gene primer amplification. The data were produced by immunoSEQ multiplex PCR, yet TCRdb's version contains in-frame clones alone and is incomplete. From that table come the V and J calls and clone size; the DNA was used to work out D and trimming. The top ten clones hold 9.5% to 15% of a sample with about 220,000 clones, around 82% of them seen once. This CDR3 has 17 amino acids. V was clipped by 5 bases and J by 8 bases; unmatched bases: 16. Germline V CDR1 and CDR2: MNHNY, SVGAGI (reference sequence). The sample originates from a study of blood T cell repertoires in COVID-19. Study as a whole: Some COVID-19 samples were acute and others convalescent; all came from the United States, Italy and Spain. The analysed material was cDNA or gDNA that came from T cells, B-cell-depleted T cells, or PBMCs.

Sequences were obtained from peripheral blood. The TCR was taken from a human donor in a cohort sampled during active COVID-19. The J gene is TRBJ2-1, the V gene TRBV6-6; 9 bases are shared with TRBD2. The CDR3 sequence is CASSPQASGIRAHEQFF. In DNA form, the CDR3 reads TGTGCCAGCAGTCCCCAGGCTAGCGGGATTCGTGCCCATGAGCAGTTCTTC.